The TCR beta chain under discussion was sequenced for a study of T cells in Graves' hyperthyroidism and ophthalmopathy. The CDR3 spans 16 residues. With 4 bases clipped from V and 4 bases from J, the junction kept 8 bases outside the gene matches. Amplified TCR beta CDR3 regions derived from RNA transcripts. Initially, a first-round RT-PCR of the TCR CDR3 employed the HTBI primer set. Using its own MiXCR run on the multiplex PCR reads, TCRdb lists one record per CDR3 protein. This sample yields nearly 600,000 distinct CDR3 sequences, of which more than 11% are seen a single time; more than 5% belongs to the top ten. This clonotype has ten or more counts.

This rearrangement joins TRBV12-3 or TRBV12-4 to TRBJ2-3, with TRBD1 identical over 10 bases. Source material: blood. The clonotype comes from a woman younger than 45 with Graves' hyperthyroidism that later progressed to Graves' ophthalmopathy. CDR3: CASSSARDRGPDTQYF. CDR3 in DNA: TGTGCCAGCAGTTCAGCCCGGGACAGGGGACCAGATACGCAGTATTTT.